This TCR beta chain was obtained from a study of blood T cell repertoires in COVID-19. On the study more broadly: In each case, the material was cDNA or gDNA derived from T cells, B-cell-depleted T cells, or PBMCs.

In the study's own analysis: Estimated nucleated cell counts came from reference gene primer amplification. This table comes from immunoSEQ multiplex PCR, and its TCRdb copy is limited to in-frame clones, with some not included. That table gives V, J and clone size, and the DNA gave D and trimming. The sample shows about 200,000 clones, 83% of them seen only once. Participants, 18 to 89 years old, spanned 25 or so US areas. Sequences were obtained from PBMCs or T cells enriched from blood (not recorded which). The receptor was derived from a woman aged 50 to 60 who had been exposed to COVID-19.

The CDR3 region has the DNA TGTGCCAGCAGTCGGGACAGAAATAATTCACCCCTCCACTTT. Translated, it gives CASSRDRNNSPLHF. V gene TRBV6-5 combines with J gene TRBJ1-6; 7 nucleotides agree with TRBD1. This CDR3 spans 14 amino acids. The germline gives CDR1 MNHEY, CDR2 SVGAGI. Losses at the gene ends were 5 bases for V and 5 bases for J; bases not matched to a gene: 3.